Listed below are T cell receptor beta chains from one sample, sequenced in a study of shared clonotypes between healthy human individuals. Repertoires were generated with immunoSEQ multiplex PCR, while TCRdb's copy carries only in-frame clones and drops some. Of 2 million to 2.5 million clones detected, approximately 93% appear once; the ten largest clones hold under 0.45%. The source material was naive CD4+ T cells from PBMCs. The receptors here all came from a young man in good health. Some clones in this sample may be carry-over from other donors' samples. Both conserved end residues are part of each CDR3. D genes are given only for firm matches. Clone size is given for some rows only: seen once, a few or many times, or a class if the clone is expanded.

>NA|TRBV27|TRBJ2-1|TRBD1
CASSLDWRDRGRNEQFF
TGTGCCAGCAGTTTAGATTGGAGGGACAGGGGGCGGAATGAGCAGTTCTTC
>NA|TRBV7-2|TRBJ2-5|NA
CASSSLRTAQYF
TGTGCCAGCAGCAGCTTAAGGACGGCCCAGTACTTC
>once|TRBV2|TRBJ2-2|NA
CACGGRNTGELFF
TGTGCCTGCGGAGGTCGGAACACCGGGGAGCTGTTTTTT
>NA|TRBV27|TRBJ1-1|NA
CASSTPTGAAFF
TGTGCCAGCAGTACCCCGACAGGCGCGGCTTTCTTT
>NA|TRBV27|TRBJ2-1|TRBD2
CASSLLSLAGEGNEQFF
TGTGCCAGCAGTTTATTAAGCCTAGCGGGAGAGGGCAATGAGCAGTTCTTC
>NA|TRBV5-1|TRBJ2-6|NA
CASSTGGRGANVLTF
TGCGCCAGCAGCACCGGGGGGCGAGGGGCCAACGTCCTGACTTTC
>NA|TRBV12-5|TRBJ2-2|TRBD1
CASGRTGQGLGELFF
TGTGCTAGTGGTAGAACGGGACAGGGACTCGGGGAGCTGTTTTTT
>NA|TRBV2|TRBJ1-2|TRBD1
CASSERQGAKGYTF
TGTGCCAGCAGTGAGCGACAGGGGGCGAAGGGCTACACCTTC
>NA|TRBV7-9|TRBJ2-3|NA
CASSQRTVTDTQYF
TGTGCCAGCAGCCAACGGACAGTCACAGATACGCAGTATTTT
>NA|TRBV6-6|TRBJ1-5|NA
CASSHHQEPQPQHF
TGTGCCAGCAGTCATCATCAGGAACCCCAGCCCCAGCATTTT
>NA|TRBV19|TRBJ2-7|NA
CASSIALASYEQYF
TGTGCCAGTAGTATCGCCCTAGCCTCCTACGAGCAGTACTTC
>NA|TRBV7-2|TRBJ1-2|NA
CASSANLNRAFNYGYTF
TGTGCCAGCAGCGCGAATTTGAACAGGGCGTTTAACTATGGCTACACCTTC
>few|TRBV10-3|TRBJ1-5|NA
CAISALDNQPQHF
TGTGCCATCAGTGCTTTAGACAATCAGCCCCAGCATTTT
>NA|TRBV18|TRBJ2-1|NA
CASSPSLGAYNEQFF
TGTGCCAGCTCACCGTCGTTAGGGGCCTACAATGAGCAGTTCTTC
>NA|TRBV2|TRBJ2-5|NA
CASTWWGETQYF
TGTGCCAGCACCTGGTGGGGAGAGACCCAGTACTTC
>NA|TRBV6-1|TRBJ2-7|TRBD2
CASSELASGRSYEQYF
TGTGCCAGCAGTGAATTAGCGAGCGGGAGGTCGTACGAGCAGTACTTC
>NA|TRBV7-2|TRBJ2-3|TRBD2
CASSLSSGESTDTQYF
TGTGCCAGCAGCTTATCTAGCGGGGAATCCACAGATACGCAGTATTTT
>NA|TRBV7-6|TRBJ2-7|NA
CASSQQTGSEQYF
TGTGCCAGCAGCCAGCAGACAGGTAGTGAGCAGTACTTC
>NA|TRBV5-1|TRBJ2-5|TRBD1
CASSFGQVKETQYF
TGCGCCAGCAGCTTTGGACAGGTCAAAGAGACCCAGTACTTC
>NA|TRBV7-9|TRBJ1-5|NA
CASSLSGSLGQPQHF
TGTGCCAGCAGCTTATCCGGGAGCTTGGGTCAGCCCCAGCATTTT
>once|TRBV27|TRBJ2-7|NA
CASSLIMSSQPYEQYF
TGTGCCAGCAGTTTAATCATGTCTAGCCAGCCCTACGAGCAGTACTTC
>NA|TRBV4-2|TRBJ2-1|TRBD2
CASSPRLAGGQNEQFF
TGTGCCAGCAGCCCTCGACTAGCGGGAGGTCAGAATGAGCAGTTCTTC
>once|TRBV20-1|TRBJ2-3|NA
CSARGRGGQYF
TGCAGTGCTAGAGGGAGGGGGGGGCAGTATTTT
>NA|TRBV7-3|TRBJ1-3|NA
CASSPFGTRPGNTIYF
TGTGCCAGCAGCCCCTTTGGGACAAGGCCTGGAAACACCATATATTTT
>NA|TRBV30|TRBJ2-2|TRBD1
CAWSVQGYTGELFF
TGTGCCTGGAGTGTACAGGGGTACACCGGGGAGCTGTTTTTT
>NA|TRBV7-2|TRBJ1-1|NA
CASSLGTGRAFF
TGTGCCAGCAGCTTGGGGACGGGACGAGCTTTCTTT
>NA|TRBV5-6|TRBJ2-6|NA
CASSLEGANVLTF
TGTGCCAGCAGCTTGGAGGGGGCCAACGTCCTGACTTTC
>NA|TRBV6-5|TRBJ2-7|NA
CASRGDSYEQYF
TGTGCCAGCAGGGGGGACTCTTACGAGCAGTACTTC
>NA|TRBV18|TRBJ1-2|NA
CASSLYTGTGFYGYTF
TGTGCCAGCTCACTATACACAGGAACGGGCTTCTATGGCTACACCTTC
>once|TRBV28|TRBJ2-7|TRBD1
CASSSSSETGRPIGEQYF
TGTGCCAGCAGTTCCTCCTCCGAGACAGGGCGTCCGATCGGGGAGCAGTACTTC
>NA|TRBV5-1|TRBJ1-1|NA
CASSGGLGTEAFF
TGCGCCAGCAGCGGGGGCCTGGGCACTGAAGCTTTCTTT
>NA|TRBV6-6|TRBJ2-7|NA
CASTNRGGGEQYF
TGTGCCAGCACCAACCGAGGGGGAGGAGAGCAGTACTTC
>NA|TRBV5-1|TRBJ2-6|NA
CASSPRVPSGANVLTF
TGCGCCAGCAGCCCCCGGGTTCCTTCTGGGGCCAACGTCCTGACTTTC
>NA|TRBV2|TRBJ2-7|NA
CASSRRLDRTYEQYF
TGTGCCAGCAGTAGAAGACTCGACAGGACCTACGAGCAGTACTTC
>NA|TRBV6-5|TRBJ2-7|TRBD2
CASSQRTSGSSQQYF
TGTGCCAGCAGTCAACGGACTAGCGGGAGTTCGCAGCAGTACTTC
>NA|TRBV11-1|TRBJ2-5|TRBD1
CASSKGVGQGLETQYF
TGTGCCAGCAGCAAAGGAGTGGGACAGGGGTTGGAGACCCAGTACTTC
>NA|TRBV6-5|TRBJ2-5|NA
CASSYSSGRETQYF
TGTGCCAGCAGTTACTCTTCTGGCCGGGAGACCCAGTACTTC
>NA|TRBV27|TRBJ1-2|NA
CASSLVRTAPGGYTF
TGTGCCAGCAGTTTAGTTCGGACAGCTCCCGGTGGCTACACCTTC
>NA|TRBV18|TRBJ1-3|NA
CASSPHPYSGNTIYF
TGTGCCAGCTCACCACACCCGTACTCTGGAAACACCATATATTTT
>NA|TRBV5-6|TRBJ1-1|TRBD1
CASSLGTGLEAFF
TGTGCCAGCAGCTTGGGGACAGGGTTAGAAGCTTTCTTT
>NA|TRBV5-1|TRBJ2-1|TRBD2
CASSTGLAGVNEQFF
TGCGCCAGCAGCACGGGACTAGCGGGAGTAAATGAGCAGTTCTTC
>once|TRBV7-9|TRBJ1-2|NA
CASSFENYGYTF
TGTGCCAGCAGCTTCGAAAACTATGGCTACACCTTC
>NA|TRBV5-4|TRBJ2-5|NA
CASSHPRDAQETQYF
TGTGCCAGCAGCCACCCCCGGGACGCACAAGAGACCCAGTACTTC
>NA|TRBV7-8|TRBJ1-5|NA
CASSPSRGSNQPQHF
TGTGCCAGCAGCCCCTCTAGGGGTTCAAATCAGCCCCAGCATTTT